This T cell receptor beta chain was sequenced in a study of blood T cell repertoires in COVID-19. Germline V gene lookup returns CDR1 DFQATT and CDR2 SNEGSKA (reference sequence). Trimming shortened V by 5 bases and J by 5 bases, and 9 bases separated the two germline ends. The CDR3 consists of 11 residues. Here immunoSEQ multiplex PCR was the method, and the copy in TCRdb shows in-frame clones only, minus some. This table has about 98,000 clones, roughly 80% appearing once. The chain links TRBV20-1 to TRBJ1-1; the D is unclear. The specimen was peripheral blood. The receptor comes from a woman of 80 years or more with acute or convalescent COVID-19. The CDR3 loop is CSAVSPTEAFF. CDR3 DNA: TGCAGTGCTGTTAGTCCGACTGAAGCTTTCTTT.